This passage covers 28 T cell receptor delta chains from one sample sequenced in a study of gamma-delta T cells after stem cell transplantation. TCRdb reapplied CATT to the RT-PCR reads. The sample shows some 10,000 delta-chain clones, 1% to 1.5% of them seen only once. Specimen: gamma-delta T cells. The receptors derive from a human donor. It is not recorded whose cells these are; they may come from a transplant donor.

This clone was detected many times. V gene TRDV2 combines with J gene TRDJ1, with TRDD3 matching 12 bases. CDR3 length: 19 residues. CDR1 and CDR2 (germline): GEAIGNYY, EKD. With 2 bases clipped from V and 2 bases from J, the junction kept 14 bases outside the gene matches. CDR3 amino acids: CACDNVAGGYAGVTDKLIF. For the CDR3, the DNA is TGTGCCTGTGACAACGTTGCTGGGGGATACGCGGGAGTTACCGATAAACTCATCTTT.

This clone occurred a few times. The chain joins TRDV2 to TRDJ1, with 13 bases aligning to TRDD3. The CDR3 sequence is 18 residues long. V trimming: 3 bases; J trimming: 3 bases; junction bases outside the gene matches: 12. The germline CDR1 and CDR2 sequences are GEAIGNYY and EKD. The DNA for the CDR3 is TGTGCCTGTGACCCAGTACTGGGGGATACGCGGAGGGCCGATAAACTCATCTTT. Amino acid sequence: CACDPVLGDTRRADKLIF.

By frequency in the sample, this clone is medium-sized. This CDR3 is also generated by other DNA sequences in the sample. The rearrangement joins TRDV2 to TRDJ1; 13 bases are a match to TRDD3. There are 20 residues in the CDR3. CDR1 and CDR2 (germline): GEAIGNYY, EKD. The J segment lost 0 bases and the V segment lost 2 bases, leaving 14 bases of the junction unmatched. The CDR3 DNA is TGTGCCTGTGACAGAGTGGGTACTGGGGGATACGCTATGTACACCGATAAACTCATCTTT. Its translation is CACDRVGTGGYAMYTDKLIF.

This clone was picked up a small number of times. TCRdb's protein for this DNA is that of a much larger clone and differs from the translation at residue 13, likely a read error; the protein shown is the DNA translation. The genes are TRDV2 and TRDJ3; possible D gene TRDD3, 6 bases. This CDR3 has 19 residues. Per the germline V gene, CDR1 is GEAIGNYY and CDR2 is EKD. In DNA form, the CDR3 reads TGTGCCTGTGACACCCTCGGGAGGGATTCGTCCTGGGGCACCCGACAGATGTTTTTC. Translation: CACDTLGRDSSWGTRQMFF.

This clone was recorded a few times. This chain connects TRDV2 to TRDJ1; 9 nucleotides agree with TRDD3. This CDR3 spans 15 amino acids. Germline V CDR1 and CDR2: GEAIGNYY, EKD. The V segment lost 0 bases and the J segment 1 base; nucleotides outside the gene matches: 2. The chain's CDR3 is CACDTVGIRTDKLIF. Written as DNA, the CDR3 is TGTGCCTGTGACACCGTGGGGATACGCACCGATAAACTCATCTTT.

Judged by abundance, this clone is medium-sized (0.01 to 0.1%). The chain carries TRDV2 and TRDJ1; 13 nucleotides match TRDD3. This CDR3 is 17 amino acids long. The germline CDR1 and CDR2 sequences are GEAIGNYY and EKD. The ends lost 4 bases at V and 0 bases at J; junction bases unmatched: 7. The CDR3 loop is CACDPLGDTTYTDKLIF. The CDR3 DNA sequence: TGTGCCTGTGATCCACTGGGGGATACGACGTACACCGATAAACTCATCTTT.

With regard to this clone: The TCRdb protein, from a much larger clone, departs from this DNA's translation at residue 6, likely by read error; the protein shown derives from the DNA. The chain links TRDV2 to TRDJ1; maybe TRDD3 (6 bases). Trimming removed 2 bases at V and 2 bases at J, with 14 bases between. The CDR3 extends over 15 amino acids. The germline V gene encodes CDR1 GEAIGNYY and CDR2 EKD. CDR3: CACDNADTRTDKLIF. Written as DNA, the CDR3 is TGTGCCTGTGACAACGCCGATACGCGGACCGATAAACTCATCTTT.

Details on this clone: A much larger clone is a single base away; this may be a read error. Other DNA sequences within the sample encode an identical CDR3. The gene calls are TRDV2 and TRDJ1, with D possibly being TRDD3 (5 bases). This CDR3 region has 18 residues. Germline lookup yields CDR1 GEAIGNYY and CDR2 EKD. V dropped 7 bases and J dropped 2 bases, with 28 bases sitting between them. Here the CDR3 reads CACELVRRPDRPTDKLIF. CDR3 coding DNA: TGTGCCTGCGAGCTCGTTCGGCGGCCGGATAGGCCGACCGATAAACTCATCTTT.

As concerns this clone: It is likely a read error: a sequence one base away is far more abundant. Within the sample, other DNA sequences also encode this same CDR3. The chain links TRDV2 to TRDJ1, with TRDD3 matching over 12 bases. Germline CDR1 and CDR2: GEAIGNYY and EKD. V trimming: 3 bases; J trimming: 4 bases; junction bases outside the gene matches: 11. This CDR3 comprises 17 residues. The CDR3 nucleotides read TGTGCCTGTGACGCCTTGCTGGGGGATACGCTGCACGATAAACTCATCTTT. It specifies CACDALLGDTLHDKLIF.

This clone was counted at least ten times. The likely explanation is a read error, given a far larger clone one base away. This chain connects TRDV2 to TRDJ1; D remains ambiguous. Deletions cut 0 bases from V and 5 bases from J, with 12 bases between. The CDR3 has 14 residues. Per germline, CDR1 GEAIGNYY and CDR2 EKD. DNA of the CDR3: TGTGCCTGTGACACCGTCGGGAGTGATGATAAACTCATCTTT. It encodes CACDTVGSDDKLIF.

Concerning this clone: Translating this DNA gives a protein that differs at residue 11 from the TCRdb one, which belongs to a much larger clone; a read error is likely, and the protein shown is this translation. This chain joins TRDV2 and TRDJ1, with 12 bases matching TRDD3. The germline CDR1 and CDR2 sequences are GEAIGNYY and EKD. With V trimmed by 1 base and J by 0 bases, 5 bases remained unmatched. There are 17 residues in the CDR3. The CDR3 spells CACDTLGDTGYTDKLIF. CDR3 in DNA: TGTGCCTGTGACACGCTGGGGGATACGGGGTACACCGATAAACTCATCTTT.

Many counts were recorded for this clone. This chain uses TRDV2 with TRDJ1, with 12 positions matching TRDD3. Per germline, CDR1 GEAIGNYY and CDR2 EKD. There are 19 residues in the CDR3. V shed 0 bases and J 0 bases; nucleotides not matched to a gene: 10. CDR3 coding DNA: TGTGCCTGTGACACCATCAGTACTGGGGGATACCAGTACACCGATAAACTCATCTTT. It yields the protein CACDTISTGGYQYTDKLIF.

This clone was seen only a few times. This chain links TRDV2 with TRDJ1, with 12 nucleotides matching TRDD3. Germline CDR1 is GEAIGNYY and CDR2 is EKD. The CDR3 consists of 20 residues. With 4 bases clipped from V and 0 bases from J, the junction kept 17 bases outside the gene matches. The DNA for the CDR3 is TGTGCCTGTGATCTTCTACTGGCTGGGGGATACGGGACGTACACCGATAAACTCATCTTT. Translating gives CACDLLLAGGYGTYTDKLIF.

This clone is termed medium-sized. Other DNA sequences in this specimen translate into the identical CDR3. The chain joins TRDV2 to TRDJ3; tentative D call: TRDD3 (5 bases). V shed 0 bases and J shed 0 bases, with 11 bases lying between them. The CDR3 spans 18 residues. Germline V gene lookup returns CDR1 GEAIGNYY and CDR2 EKD. CDR3 DNA: TGTGCCTGTGACACCGGGGGCTATAGCTCCTGGGACACCCGACAGATGTTTTTC. Translation gives CACDTGGYSSWDTRQMFF.

V is TRDV2 and J is TRDJ1; D unclear. The CDR3 has 17 amino acids. Germline CDR1 and CDR2: GEAIGNYY and EKD. V lost 5 bases to trimming and J lost 3 bases, with 24 bases between them. The CDR3 bases are TGTGCCTGTGGAGCACTAAAAGAAGCTGAGGGTCCCGATAAACTCATCTTT. Protein sequence: CACGALKEAEGPDKLIF.

The rearrangement uses TRDV2 and TRDJ1, with 13 bases lining up with TRDD3. With V trimmed by 0 bases and J by 3 bases, 12 bases remained unmatched. Germline V gives CDR1 GEAIGNYY, CDR2 EKD. This CDR3 spans 19 amino acids. CDR3 amino acids: CACDTVATGGYAKADKLIF. The CDR3 region has the DNA TGTGCCTGTGACACCGTGGCCACTGGGGGATACGCCAAAGCCGATAAACTCATCTTT.

The sample holds a few counts of this clone. The TCRdb protein comes from a much larger clone and disagrees with this DNA's translation at residue 7, likely due to a read error; the protein given here is derived from the DNA. The rearrangement joins TRDV2 to TRDJ1; D may be TRDD2 (5 bases). CDR1 is GEAIGNYY, CDR2 EKD, per germline. The CDR3 totals 18 residues. V was clipped by 1 base and J by 2 bases, with 22 bases between them. CDR3 amino acids: CACDTIGNQPTYTDKLIF. The CDR3 region has the DNA TGTGCCTGTGACACGATAGGTAACCAACCTACATATACCGATAAACTCATCTTT.

This clone was counted ten times or more. The V gene is TRDV2, the J gene TRDJ1; D not certain. CDR3 length equals 14 residues. V lost 4 bases to trimming and J lost 0 bases, with 11 bases between them. From germline, CDR1 is GEAIGNYY and CDR2 EKD. CDR3: CACDPVPYTDKLIF. The CDR3 nucleotides read TGTGCCTGTGATCCCGTCCCCTACACCGATAAACTCATCTTT.

Turning to this clone: A read error likely explains why the TCRdb protein, taken from a much larger clone, differs from this DNA's translation at residue 10; the protein shown is translated from the DNA. J is TRDJ3 and V is TRDV2; D not resolved. Germline V CDR1 and CDR2: GEAIGNYY, EKD. The V end lost 3 bases, the J end lost 0 bases, and 17 bases lay between the germline ends. The CDR3 contains 19 residues. The CDR3 nucleotides are TGTGCCTGTGACCGGGTGATTACTGATAACTCCTGGGACACCCGACAGATGTTTTTC. It encodes CACDRVITDNSWDTRQMFF.

The V and J genes are TRDV2 and TRDJ1, with no clear D. V was clipped by 3 bases and J by 2 bases, with 18 bases between them. The CDR3 sequence is 16 residues long. Germline V CDR1 and CDR2: GEAIGNYY, EKD. The CDR3 DNA reads TGTGCCTGTGACCCCTTGACTGAGGTTCGGACCGATAAACTCATCTTT. This codes for CACDPLTEVRTDKLIF.

By share, this clone ranks as medium-sized. Within the sample, other DNA sequences also encode this same CDR3. J is TRDJ3 and V is TRDV2; 10 nucleotides agree with TRDD3. Germline CDR1 GEAIGNYY, CDR2 EKD. CDR3 length: 19 residues. V was clipped by 1 base and J by 1 base; unmatched bases: 6. The CDR3: CACDTAGGYASWDTRQMFF. The CDR3, as DNA: TGTGCCTGTGACACAGCCGGGGGATACGCGTCCTGGGACACCCGACAGATGTTTTTC.

A few counts support this clone. A clone one base away is much larger, so this may be a read error. The rearrangement joins TRDV2 to TRDJ1, with D hard to call. V lost 0 bases and J lost 0, with 13 bases in between. The germline V gene encodes CDR1 GEAIGNYY and CDR2 EKD. The CDR3 contains 16 residues. Written as DNA, the CDR3 is TGTGCCTGTGACACCATCAGGATCGAGTACACCGATAAACTCATCTTT. Amino acid sequence: CACDTIRIEYTDKLIF.

This clone was found a few times. TCRdb's entry gives the protein of a much larger clone, which mismatches this DNA's translation at residue 14, likely from a read error; the protein reported here is translated from the DNA. J is TRDJ1 and V is TRDV2, with 8 nucleotides matching TRDD3. CDR1 is GEAIGNYY and CDR2 is EKD in the germline V gene. The CDR3 has 16 amino acids. The CDR3 bases are TGTGCCTGTGACACCCTAACGAGGGGATACACCGATAAACCCATCTTT. Its protein product is CACDTLTRGYTDKPIF.

Of note for this clone: For this DNA, TCRdb reports the protein of a much larger clone, which diverges at residue 4, most likely from a read error; the protein presented here is translated directly from the DNA. The chain joins TRDV2 to TRDJ1; no definite D call. The CDR3 has 17 residues. The V end lost 5 bases, the J end lost 0 bases, and 21 bases lay between the germline ends. Germline V CDR1 and CDR2: GEAIGNYY, EKD. The CDR3 nucleotides are TGTGCCTGTGGCACGGTGGGAGGGAAAAGCCACACCGATAAACTCATCTTT. Its translation is CACGTVGGKSHTDKLIF.

This clone was seen a few times. The chain couples TRDV2 to TRDJ1; 11 nucleotides match TRDD3. The V gene's germline CDR1 is GEAIGNYY and CDR2 EKD. The ends lost 3 bases at V and 7 bases at J; junction bases unmatched: 18. CDR3 size: 18 residues. CDR3 protein: CACDPLMGDTGPGGKLIF. The CDR3 DNA reads TGTGCCTGTGACCCATTGATGGGGGATACGGGGCCTGGCGGTAAACTCATCTTT.

This clone was recorded a few times. For this DNA, TCRdb reports the protein of a much larger clone, which diverges at residue 4, most likely from a read error; the protein presented here is translated directly from the DNA. The rearrangement joins TRDV2 to TRDJ1, with TRDD3 identical over 11 bases. The germline gives CDR1 GEAIGNYY, CDR2 EKD. Trimming took 5 bases from V and 0 from J; bases not matched to a gene: 10. The CDR3 is 17 residues long. CDR3 DNA: TGTGCCTGTGTCACATTGGGGGATACGGATTACACCGATAAACTCATCTTT. It is translated as CACVTLGDTDYTDKLIF.

This clone occurred a few times. TCRdb's entry gives the protein of a much larger clone, which mismatches this DNA's translation at residue 10, likely from a read error; the protein reported here is translated from the DNA. CDR3 in amino acids: CACDSLLGDPRYTDKLIF. The CDR3 DNA sequence: TGTGCCTGTGACAGCCTACTGGGGGATCCCCGCTACACCGATAAACTCATCTTT. The V and J genes are TRDV2 and TRDJ1; 10 nucleotides agree with TRDD3. Germline CDR1 and CDR2: GEAIGNYY and EKD. With V trimmed by 2 bases and J by 0 bases, 11 bases remained unmatched. This CDR3 region has 18 residues.

This clone was detected ten times or more. This rearrangement joins TRDV2 to TRDJ1; D ambiguous. The CDR3 is 14 residues long. The V gene's germline CDR1 is GEAIGNYY and CDR2 EKD. V was trimmed by 3 bases and J by 2 bases, leaving 12 bases between them. The CDR3 DNA follows: TGTGCCTGTGACCCCATTTCTATTACCGATAAACTCATCTTT. Translation gives CACDPISITDKLIF.